The 17 T cell receptor beta chains presented below share a single source sample, sequenced in a study of molecular identifiers for immune sequencing clone quantification. TCRdb re-called the PCR reads with MiXCR, one entry per CDR3 protein. Among approximately 100,000 distinct CDR3 sequences listed, 36% were seen once. Sequenced input: naive CD8+ T cells from blood, with Jurkat cell RNA spiked in. Subset meaning: FACS-sorted CD8+CD4-CCR7+CD45RA+ naive T cells. The receptors were sampled from a human donor in good health. Some libraries in this study had Jurkat cell RNA spiked in.

This clonotype was recorded many times. The gene calls are TRBV6-5 and TRBJ2-7; D gene unclear. Germline CDR1 MNHEY, CDR2 SVGAGI. V was shortened by 6 bases and J by 2 bases, with 8 bases between the two germline ends. This CDR3 has 12 residues. As DNA, the CDR3 is TGTGCCAGCAGGAGTTTCACCTACGAGCAGTACTTC. Encoded protein: CASRSFTYEQYF.

This clonotype was counted between two and nine times. This rearrangement joins TRBV15 to TRBJ1-5, with D possibly matching TRBD1 (6 bases). V dropped 3 bases and J dropped 7 bases, with 13 bases sitting between them. The CDR3 contains 14 residues. The germline V gene encodes CDR1 LNHNV and CDR2 YYDKDF (reference sequence). CDR3 in DNA: TGTGCCACCAGCAGGGTGGGTACAGGGCAGCCCCAGCATTTT. Protein product: CATSRVGTGQPQHF.

Details on this clonotype: A much more abundant neighbour one base away suggests this may be a read error. The chain carries TRBV6-6 and TRBJ2-3, with 9 bases identical to TRBD1. Looked up from germline, CDR1 is MNHNY and CDR2 is SVGAGI (reference sequence). The CDR3 has 16 amino acids. DNA for the CDR3: TGTGTCAGCAGTTACACCGGACAGGGGCCTCCCAATACGCAGTATTTT. Residues: CVSSYTGQGPPNTQYF.

To note about this clonotype: An end of the junction differs from the germline gene, which may be a read error. The rearrangement joins TRBV9 to TRBJ2-7, with TRBD1 matching over 8 bases. This CDR3 has 16 amino acids. Germline V CDR1 and CDR2: SGDLS, YYNGEE. The DNA of the CDR3 is TGTGCCGGCAGCGTTGACCCCGGGACAGGTTCCTACGAGCAGTACTTC. Translation: CAGSVDPGTGSYEQYF.

This clonotype occurred many times. This sequence joins TRBV7-2 and TRBJ2-1; TRBD2 agrees at 12 bases. CDR3 size: 18 residues. V shed 3 bases and J 9 bases; nucleotides not matched to a gene: 15. Germline values: CDR1 SGHTA, CDR2 FQGNSA. CDR3 coding DNA: TGTGCCAGCAGCTTGGTCCACCTAGCGGGAGGGCCTAGCAGTGAGCAGTTCTTC. It specifies CASSLVHLAGGPSSEQFF.

To note about this clonotype: At one end the junction does not follow the germline gene, possibly because of a read error. This sequence joins TRBV16 and TRBJ2-2, with D perhaps matching TRBD1 (5 bases). Germline CDR1 reads KGHSY; CDR2 reads FQNENV. CDR3 length: 16 amino acids. CDR3 loop: CASNQPTVTNTGELFF. The CDR3 DNA follows: TGTGCCAGCAACCAACCGACAGTAACAAACACCGGGGAGCTGTTTTTT.

This clonotype was seen a handful of times. A clone one base away is much larger, so this may be a read error. The chain joins TRBV6-2 or TRBV6-3 to TRBJ1-1, with a possible D match to TRBD1 (5 bases). The CDR3 spans 15 residues. CDR1 and CDR2 from the germline V gene are MNHEY and SVGEGT. V was pared by 7 bases and J by 3 bases, with 18 bases between. CDR3 residues: CASITPRGSYTEAFF. As DNA, the CDR3 is TGTGCCAGCATAACTCCTCGGGGCAGCTACACTGAAGCTTTCTTT.

V usage is TRBV20-1 and J usage is TRBJ2-5; no firm D call. The CDR3 contains 13 residues. Trimming shortened V by 6 bases and J by 1 base, and 12 bases separated the two germline ends. Germline values: CDR1 DFQATT, CDR2 SNEGSKA (reference sequence). The chain's CDR3 is CSAPTGVQETQYF. The CDR3 DNA follows: TGCAGTGCCCCCACCGGAGTCCAAGAGACCCAGTACTTC.

This clonotype came up many times. V and J are TRBV29-1 and TRBJ2-1, with 7 bases aligning to TRBD2. CDR3 length: 13 residues. The V gene's germline CDR1 is SQVTM and CDR2 ANQGSEA. J was trimmed by 0 bases and V by 6 bases; bases with no gene match: 2. In DNA form, the CDR3 reads TGCAGCGTAGCGGGATTCTCCTACAATGAGCAGTTCTTC. It specifies CSVAGFSYNEQFF.

Concerning this clonotype: A much bigger clone sits one base away, suggesting this may be a read error. The chain carries TRBV5-6 and TRBJ2-4; D ambiguous. CDR1 and CDR2 from the germline V gene are SGHDT and YYEEEE. The CDR3 length is 13 residues. CDR3 DNA sequence: TGTGCCGGCAGCTTTGATAGGGAAAACATTCAGTACTTC. It codes for CAGSFDRENIQYF.

This clonotype appeared a single time. A read error may explain this, as a much larger clone is one base away. V gene TRBV11-2 combines with J gene TRBJ2-7; 11 positions match TRBD1. This CDR3 has 15 residues. The V and J ends lost 6 bases and 6 bases, in that order; junction bases with no gene match: 10. Germline V CDR1 and CDR2: SGHAT, FQNNGV. Here the CDR3 reads CASSSTWTGGIEQYF. CDR3 nucleotide sequence: TGTGCCAGCAGTTCCACCTGGACAGGGGGCATCGAGCAGTACTTC.

The chain combines TRBV20-1 with TRBJ2-7; D is ambiguous. CDR1 DFQATT and CDR2 SNEGSKA come from the germline V gene (reference sequence). V was clipped by 5 bases and J by 4 bases, with 15 bases between them. This CDR3 is 13 amino acids long. For the CDR3, the DNA is TGCAGTGCTGACCCGTGCGTCTCTTACGAGCAGTACTTC. Translated: CSADPCVSYEQYF.

This chain joins TRBV4-3 and TRBJ1-1, with unresolved D. The CDR3 spans 14 residues. Germline CDR1 is LGHNA and CDR2 is YSLEER. V was trimmed by 0 bases and J by 5 bases, leaving 10 bases between them. The CDR3 region is CASSQDSGQTEAFF. In DNA form, the CDR3 reads TGCGCCAGCAGCCAAGATTCTGGGCAGACTGAAGCTTTCTTT.

The J gene is TRBJ1-2, the V gene TRBV13; D unclear. The CDR3 consists of 12 residues. With 1 base removed from V and 4 bases from J, the gap between germline ends came to 4 bases. CDR1 and CDR2 (germline): PRHDT, FYEKMQ (reference sequence). CDR3 coding DNA: TGTGCCAGCAGCTTAGATCGCTATGGCTACACCTTC. It encodes CASSLDRYGYTF. The full variable domain, its missing parts supplied by reference TRBV13 and TRBJ1-2, is AAGVIQSPRHLIKEKRETATLKCYPIPRHDTVYWYQQGPGQDPQFLISFYEKMQSDKGSIPDRFSAQQFSDYHSELNMSSLELGDSALYFCASSLDRYGYTFGSGTRLTVV.

The table lists this clonotype with a few counts. This chain uses TRBV12-3 or TRBV12-4 with TRBJ2-5; perhaps D is TRBD1 or TRBD2 (5 bases each). Trimming left V 8 bases short and J 2 bases short, with 21 bases between. CDR3 length: 16 amino acids. The CDR3 is CASQDGPGPPQETQYF. CDR3 nucleotides: TGTGCCAGCCAGGATGGGCCGGGACCACCGCAAGAGACCCAGTACTTC.

In its sample, this clonotype was seen a few times. The V gene is TRBV7-9, the J gene TRBJ2-7; D gene uncertain. Deletions cut 5 bases from V and 3 bases from J, with 14 bases between. Looked up from germline, CDR1 is SEHNR and CDR2 is FQNEAQ (reference sequence). The CDR3 covers 14 residues. CDR3 sequence: CASSPVTINYEQYF. In DNA, the CDR3 is TGTGCCAGCAGCCCGGTAACAATTAACTACGAGCAGTACTTC. Combining the CDR3 with reference TRBV7-9 and TRBJ2-7 gives the whole variable domain DTGVSQNPRHKITKRGQNVTFRCDPISEHNRLYWYRQTLGQGPEFLTYFQNEAQLEKSRLLSDRFSAERPKGSFSTLEIQRTEQGDSAMYLCASSPVTINYEQYFGPGTRLTVT.

The gene calls are TRBV6-5 and TRBJ1-1; D call uncertain. Between the trimmed V and J ends, which lost 1 base and 7 bases, there was a span of 19 bases. The CDR3 consists of 16 residues. The germline V gene encodes CDR1 MNHEY and CDR2 SVGAGI. For the CDR3, the DNA is TGTGCCAGCAGTTACTATGGACCTACCACGGCCAATGAAGCTTTCTTT. It translates to CASSYYGPTTANEAFF.